Reported below is one T cell receptor beta chain. Its antigen is currently not known. No base-level quality is on record; no much larger clone is a single base apart. The immunoSEQ Assay, a bias-controlled multiplex PCR, was used to amplify TCRbeta CDR3 regions from genomic DNA. The paper's data handling went like this. The number of nucleated cells in each sample was estimated from the amplification of reference gene primers within the assay. Sequence reads were collapsed and filtered to measure the absolute abundance of every unique TCRbeta CDR3 rearrangement. For each sample, productive Simpson clonality was calculated as the square root of Simpson's diversity index across productive rearrangements. Held by TCRdb, this immuneACCESS table contains in-frame sequences only and omits some clones. Under half of the omission traces to an unresolved V gene where checked; the cause of the rest is unknown. The V and J calls and clone size were taken over from that table, and D and trimming were inferred from the DNA. This sample gives about 95,000 clones in total; about 85% of them show up just once. Approximately 25% of the sample rests with the top ten.

The data belong to a study of blood T cell repertoires in COVID-19 (dated by TCRdb to 2018 to 2020). About the investigation overall: Samples from collaborators originated in the United States, Italy and Spain and spanned both the acute and convalescent phases of COVID-19. The dataset comprised deeply sampled blood TCRbeta repertoires from subjects exposed to, actively infected with, or recovered from COVID-19. The prospective study material was composed of cDNA or gDNA derived from T cells, B-cell-depleted T cells, or PBMCs. The repertoires were made available in a free public database intended to serve as a resource for research on the immune response to SARS-CoV-2. Nearly every sample came with metadata listing a de-identified subject ID, COVID-19 status, age in years and sex. Where available, HLA class I and class II types were taken from metadata supplied by the sample provider and were not determined by assay-based typing. The samples were drawn from two sources: the first 160 participants of the ongoing ImmuneRACE study, and some 1,300 subjects contributed by 6 global collaborators.

CDR1 and CDR2, looked up from the germline V gene, are MNHEY and SVGAGI. The cysteine opens and the phenylalanine closes a CDR3 of 14 amino acids. CDR3 DNA is the only sequence kept; it has 42 bases, read in frame from the first base. V drops 6 bases and J drops 1 base, leaving 12 bases in between. Points the paper makes about the study in general: Clinical and demographic metadata were provided uncurated, with the amount varying by source and participant.

Collaborating institutions collected whole blood in K2EDTA tubes following their own protocols. For TCRbeta analysis, collaborators shipped samples in one of three forms: frozen whole blood, isolated PBMCs, or DNA extracted from either of those sample types. The receptor was derived from a man at least 80 years old with active or convalescent COVID-19. The sequence joins TRBV6-5 to TRBJ1-1, with TRBD1 as a weak D call on 5 bases. Sequenced material: peripheral blood. The CDR3 reads as follows: CASSLGGSNTEAFF. The DNA reads TGTGCCAGCAGCCTGGGGGGGTCGAACACTGAAGCTTTCTTT.